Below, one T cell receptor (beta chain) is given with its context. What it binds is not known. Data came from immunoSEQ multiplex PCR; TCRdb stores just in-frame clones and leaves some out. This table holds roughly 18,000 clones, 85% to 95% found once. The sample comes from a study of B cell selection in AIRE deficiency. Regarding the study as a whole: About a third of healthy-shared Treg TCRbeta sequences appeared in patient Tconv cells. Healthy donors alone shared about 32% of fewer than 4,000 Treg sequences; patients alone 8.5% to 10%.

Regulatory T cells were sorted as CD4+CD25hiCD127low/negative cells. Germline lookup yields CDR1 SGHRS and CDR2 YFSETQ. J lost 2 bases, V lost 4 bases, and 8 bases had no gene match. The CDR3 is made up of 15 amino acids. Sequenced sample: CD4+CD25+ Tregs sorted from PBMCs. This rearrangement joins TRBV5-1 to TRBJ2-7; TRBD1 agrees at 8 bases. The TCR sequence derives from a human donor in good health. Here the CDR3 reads CASSLAPGQAYEQYF. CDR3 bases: TGCGCCAGCAGCCTCGCTCCGGGACAGGCCTACGAGCAGTACTTC.